One and the same sample provided the 18 T cell receptor beta chains below, sequenced in a study of T cell responses to AZD1222 COVID-19 vaccine. The assay was immunoSEQ multiplex PCR, and TCRdb's table has in-frame clones only and misses some. The sample records more than 150,000 clones, about 87% being singletons. The specimen comprised peripheral blood, sampled 28 days after the second AZD1222 dose. These receptors were obtained from an adult who received the AZD1222 COVID-19 vaccine.

The CDR3 loop reads CASSSVGRGWVTGELFF. The CDR3 bases are TGTGCCAGCAGTTCGGTCGGGCGGGGATGGGTCACCGGGGAGCTGTTTTTT. This rearrangement joins TRBV6-2 or TRBV6-3 to TRBJ2-2, with a weak D call TRBD2 (6 bases). Trimming left V 4 bases short and J 4 bases short, with 19 bases between. Germline loops: CDR1 MNHEY, CDR2 SVGEGT. The CDR3 has 17 residues.

The gene calls are TRBV3-1 (or the pseudogene TRBV3-2) and TRBJ1-6; D perhaps matches TRBD1 (5 bases). Trimming shortened V by 1 base and J by 7 bases, and 11 bases separated the two germline ends. The CDR3 runs 15 residues. Germline loops: CDR1 LGHDT, CDR2 YNNKEL (reference sequence). The chain's CDR3 is CASSQVPGANSPLHF. CDR3 bases: TGTGCCAGCAGCCAAGTCCCCGGGGCGAATTCACCCCTCCACTTT.

The rearrangement uses TRBV5-3 and TRBJ2-5, with 9 bases lining up with TRBD2. TRBV5-3 is filed as an ORF, its function uncertain. The CDR3 has 18 residues. V gave up 4 bases and J gave up 5 bases; unmatched junction bases: 18. CDR3 sequence (DNA): TGTGCCAGAAGCGGAACTGTTGGGCGGGAGGGCCGGTTGGAGACCCAGTACTTC. Protein sequence: CARSGTVGREGRLETQYF.

The V and J genes are TRBV4-3 and TRBJ1-2, with TRBD1 as a possible D gene (6 bases). V lost 2 bases and J lost 7, with 20 bases in between. CDR1 is LGHNA, CDR2 YSLEER, per germline. CDR3 size: 16 residues. CDR3 DNA: TGCGCCAGCAGCCAAAGGGGGGAGGGTCCCAATGCTGGCTACACCTTC. It is translated as CASSQRGEGPNAGYTF.

V usage is TRBV4-3 and J usage is TRBJ1-4, with D possibly matching TRBD1 (5 bases). Trimming removed 1 base at V and 0 bases at J, with 12 bases between. The CDR3 covers 17 residues. The germline gives CDR1 LGHNA, CDR2 YSLEER. The chain's CDR3 is CASSQVGQGATNEKLFF. The CDR3 DNA reads as TGCGCCAGCAGCCAAGTAGGGCAGGGTGCAACTAATGAAAAACTGTTTTTT.

This clone was seen ten or more times. The chain employs TRBV4-1 and TRBJ2-2; 9 bases are shared with TRBD1. This CDR3 contains 15 residues. The V gene end was trimmed by 4 bases and the J gene end by 5 bases; junction bases not matched to a gene: 5. The germline gives CDR1 MGHRA, CDR2 YSYEKL. The CDR3 nucleotides read TGCGCCAGCAGCCTCGGACAGGGGAGGACCGGGGAGCTGTTTTTT. It specifies CASSLGQGRTGELFF.

This chain joins TRBV28 and TRBJ2-6; TRBD1 agrees at 7 bases. The CDR3 totals 18 residues. Germline loops: CDR1 MDHEN, CDR2 SYDVKM. V was clipped by 6 bases and J by 4 bases; unmatched bases: 15. The CDR3 here is CASSLTGSTRTGANVLTF. The DNA of the CDR3 is TGTGCCAGCAGCTTGACAGGGAGCACTCGGACGGGGGCCAACGTCCTGACTTTC. The variable domain in full, with the rest retrieved from reference TRBV28 and TRBJ2-6, is DVKVTQSSRYLVKRTGEKVFLECVQDMDHENMFWYRQDPGLGLRLIYFSYDVKMKEKGDIPEGYSVSREKKERFSLILESASTNQTSMYLCASSLTGSTRTGANVLTFGAGSRLTVL.

The table lists this clone with a few counts. This CDR3 is CASNRGLGYGYTF. The CDR3 DNA reads TGTGCCAGTAACAGGGGGTTGGGCTATGGCTACACCTTC. J is TRBJ1-2 and V is TRBV6-5; 8 bases are shared with TRBD1. Trimming cost V 9 bases and J 4 bases; bases outside gene matches: 7. CDR1 and CDR2 (germline): MNHEY, SVGAGI. The CDR3 length is 13 residues.

The chain couples TRBV6-2 or TRBV6-3 to TRBJ2-5; D not resolved. The CDR3 is 14 amino acids. Germline CDR1 and CDR2: MNHEY and SVGEGT. The V end was cut by 0 bases, the J end by 2 bases, with 7 bases between. Here the CDR3 reads CASSYSNGQETQYF. CDR3 nucleotides: TGTGCCAGCAGTTACTCGAACGGGCAAGAGACCCAGTACTTC.

V is TRBV10-3 and J is TRBJ1-2; possibly TRBD1 for D (5 bases). Germline lookup yields CDR1 ENHRY and CDR2 SYGVKD. The CDR3 contains 13 residues. The V end was cut by 11 bases, the J end by 4 bases, with 17 bases between. The CDR3 reads CAVRQGGGYGYTF. The CDR3 DNA reads TGTGCCGTGAGGCAGGGCGGCGGCTATGGCTACACCTTC.

This sequence joins TRBV10-3 and TRBJ1-2; maybe TRBD1 (6 bases). CDR3 length equals 13 residues. Trimming stripped 6 bases from V and 8 bases from J, with 16 bases between. Germline V gene data show CDR1 as ENHRY and CDR2 as SYGVKD. The CDR3 DNA reads TGTGCCATCAGAGAATCGGGGGCGAGCGGCTACACCTTC. This codes for CAIRESGASGYTF.

V gene TRBV15 combines with J gene TRBJ1-5; D remains ambiguous. Trimming took off 0 bases at V and 5 bases at J, with 11 bases between the two ends. The CDR3 is 15 amino acids. The germline gives CDR1 LNHNV, CDR2 YYDKDF (reference sequence). Here the CDR3 reads CATSRDKGVHQPQHF. In DNA, the CDR3 is TGTGCCACCAGCAGAGATAAGGGAGTTCATCAGCCCCAGCATTTT.

This chain joins TRBV28 and TRBJ2-2; 11 nucleotides line up with TRBD1. There are 16 residues in the CDR3. The germline gives CDR1 MDHEN, CDR2 SYDVKM. The V segment lost 5 bases and the J segment 5 bases; nucleotides outside the gene matches: 7. CDR3 protein: CASSIRTGGRTGELFF. In DNA, the CDR3 is TGTGCCAGCAGTATAAGGACAGGGGGCCGGACCGGGGAGCTGTTTTTT.

The V and J genes are TRBV11-2 and TRBJ2-5, with TRBD2 matching 11 bases. The ends lost 5 bases at V and 5 bases at J; junction bases unmatched: 4. The CDR3 runs to 14 residues. Germline V gives CDR1 SGHAT, CDR2 FQNNGV. This CDR3 reads CASSLAGGRETQYF. In DNA, the CDR3 is TGTGCCAGCAGCCTAGCGGGGGGTAGGGAGACCCAGTACTTC.

This chain uses TRBV4-3 with TRBJ1-6, with D uncertain. The germline V gene has CDR1 LGHNA and CDR2 YSLEER. The CDR3 has 16 amino acids. Trimming pared 1 base from V and 0 bases from J, leaving 7 bases between. This chain's CDR3 is CASSQAVSSYNSPLHF. Here the CDR3 DNA reads TGCGCCAGCAGCCAAGCGGTGAGCTCCTATAATTCACCCCTCCACTTT.

The chain carries TRBV6-1 and TRBJ1-5, with 12 bases matching TRBD1. CDR1 and CDR2 (germline): MNHNS, SASEGT. V trimming: 3 bases; J trimming: 9 bases; junction bases outside the gene matches: 6. The CDR3 length is 15 residues. The CDR3 reads CASSEGQGAFGPQHF. The CDR3 DNA reads as TGTGCCAGCAGTGAGGGACAGGGGGCCTTCGGGCCCCAGCATTTT.

This chain uses TRBV29-1 with TRBJ2-7; D unresolved. Germline-derived CDR1 and CDR2 are SQVTM and ANQGSEA. This CDR3 contains 11 residues. The ends were cut back, 7 bases at V and 0 bases at J, with 7 bases in the middle. This CDR3 is CSASTSYEQYF. The DNA for the CDR3 is TGCAGCGCCTCAACCTCCTACGAGCAGTACTTC.

This clone is a singleton in its sample. The gene calls are TRBV5-1 and TRBJ2-1, with 7 bases fitting TRBD1. This CDR3 region has 15 residues. Germline V gene lookup returns CDR1 SGHRS and CDR2 YFSETQ. V gave up 5 bases and J gave up 1 base; unmatched junction bases: 6. In DNA, the CDR3 is TGCGCCAGCAGTTTTCCAGGGGGTTCCTACAATGAGCAGTTCTTC. This translates into CASSFPGGSYNEQFF.